The sequence of this TCR beta chain was determined in a study of blood T cells in healthy people across ages. V gave up 5 bases and J gave up 9 bases, with 14 bases separating them. The CDR3 length is 13 residues. Per germline, CDR1 SGHTA and CDR2 FQGNSA. A second PCR, run for about 7 to 11 cycles, used a sample-barcoded 5' primer plus a J-beta primer mix. All samples yielded 2.5 million or more CDR3-containing paired-end reads. TCRdb recomputed calls from the 5' RACE reads with MiXCR, one row per CDR3 protein. The sample has 800,000 to 950,000 distinct CDR3 sequences; under 35% are singletons. These data were also reused for a study on T cells of mothers and their children. From that study: The people who donated were three healthy Caucasian mothers and their six children.

The sequenced sample consisted of blood. The V call is TRBV7-2, the J call TRBJ1-5; maybe TRBD1 (6 bases). The receptor was derived from a middle-aged woman in good health. The CDR3 DNA is TGTGCCAGCAGCCGATCAGGGGTTCGGCCCCAGCATTTT. This translates into CASSRSGVRPQHF. Complete variable domain (other parts from reference TRBV7-2 and TRBJ1-5): GAGVSQSPSNKVTEKGKDVELRCDPISGHTALYWYRQSLGQGLEFLIYFQGNSAPDKSGLPSDRFSAERTGGSVSTLTIQRTQQEDSAVYLCASSRSGVRPQHFGDGTRLSIL.